Sequencing of this T cell receptor (beta chain) was carried out in a study of OX40 agonist ivuxolimab in advanced cancers. For the wider study: Ivuxolimab, which targeted the costimulatory receptor OX40 (CD134), was an agonistic, fully human IgG2 monoclonal antibody. Intravenous ivuxolimab was administered to patients every 2 weeks at six dose levels: 0.01, 0.1, 0.3, 1.5, 3 and 10 mg/kg. Patients were allowed to have had prior anti-PD-1, anti-PD-L1 or anti-CTLA-4 therapy, and approximately 40% of the dose-escalation patients had been treated with checkpoint inhibitors. The paper describes the monotherapy dose-escalation part (N of about 52 patients) of the phase I trial of ivuxolimab. Among the roughly 50 dose-escalation patients, approximately 20 had hepatocellular carcinoma, 15 or so melanoma, 9 renal cell carcinoma and 9 head and neck cancer. The point of sequencing TCRbeta in the periphery was to test whether ivuxolimab changed TCR sequence diversity and drove clonal T-cell expansion. Partial responses were achieved by three dose-escalation patients, of whom one had hepatocellular carcinoma and two had cutaneous melanoma. The dose-escalation cohort was roughly 87% male with a mean age of approximately 59 years, ranging from roughly 20 to 80.

Overall study outcomes, separate from this receptor: Clonal expansion of both CD4+ and CD8+ blood T cells was observed from baseline to week 6 at doses 0.1 to 3.0 mg/kg. The antigen specificity of the peripheral T cells that underwent clonal expansion was not determined. Partial responders in the 0.1-3.0 mg/kg groups had among the lowest normalized peripheral clonal expansion, especially among CD8+ T cells. Low levels of normalized T-cell clonal expansion were also seen in some patients who did not respond. After ivuxolimab, CD8+ T cells had more expanded clones than CD4+ T cells on average.

Patients with a history of autoimmune disease or receiving systemic immunosuppression were excluded from the trial. Peripheral blood for TCR sequencing was collected from all dose cohorts at baseline, on cycle 4 day 1, and on cycle 7 day 1. The samples were taken from a phase I, first-in-human, multicenter, open-label dose-escalation trial of ivuxolimab. Adults with locally advanced or metastatic melanoma, renal cell, hepatocellular, or head and neck squamous cell carcinoma were enrolled in the trial. Before TCR sequencing, CD4+ T cells and CD8+ T cells from peripheral blood were sorted into separate populations. V sheds 2 bases and J sheds 7 bases, leaving 16 bases between their ends. The germline V gene supplies CDR1 SGHRS and CDR2 YFSETQ. The CDR3 numbers 15 residues from cysteine through phenylalanine. Solely the CDR3 DNA is kept, with 45 bases framed from the first base. Genomic DNA was isolated from the sorted cells so that the TCRbeta CDR3 region could be sequenced. The immunoSEQ Assay was used for sequencing of TCRbeta CDR3 regions. TCRdb stores this immuneACCESS table with in-frame sequences only. Part of the clones is absent; in the studies checked, under half of the shortfall reflects unresolved V genes, and no reason is known for the rest. In all, the sample holds about 84,000 clones, and over 85% of those were seen once. The ten largest account for about 11% of the sample.

As concerns this clone: The clone's antigen remains unknown. Base qualities are not recorded, but no much larger clone differs from it by a single base.

This sequence uses TRBV5-1 and TRBJ2-1; the D gene is perhaps TRBD2, on 6 matching bases. The receptor comes from an adult with an advanced solid tumor such as melanoma, head and neck, liver or kidney cancer. The specimen was CD4+ or CD8+ T cells sorted from blood, collected in a trial of the OX40 agonist ivuxolimab. The DNA reads TGCGCCAGCAGCTTAGGGTGGTGGGGGGAGAATGAGCAGTTCTTC. This codes for CASSLGWWGENEQFF.